The 32 T cell receptor beta chains in this list originate from one sample, sequenced in a study of OX40 agonist ivuxolimab in advanced cancers. The repertoire was sequenced with immunoSEQ multiplex PCR; TCRdb's copy has only in-frame clones and lacks some. The data show 55,000 to 75,000 clones, 80% to 90% seen once. The input for sequencing was CD4+ or CD8+ T cells sorted from blood, taken in a trial of the OX40 agonist ivuxolimab. All receptors come from an adult with an advanced solid tumor such as melanoma, head and neck, liver or kidney cancer.

V and J are TRBV4-1 and TRBJ2-2; 11 bases fit TRBD1. After removal of 5 bases from V and 6 bases from J, the junction contained 8 bases not matched to a gene. Germline CDR1 and CDR2: MGHRA and YSYEKL. The CDR3 has 16 amino acids. CDR3 protein: CASSEAGTGGSGELFF. In nucleotides, the CDR3 is TGCGCCAGCAGCGAAGCCGGGACAGGGGGTTCCGGGGAGCTGTTTTTT.

V and J are TRBV5-4 and TRBJ2-5; TRBD1 aligns across 10 bases. The J segment lost 6 bases and the V segment lost 4 bases, leaving 12 bases of the junction unmatched. The CDR3 consists of 16 residues. Germline lookup yields CDR1 SGHNT and CDR2 YYREEE (reference sequence). The CDR3 DNA reads TGTGCCAGCAGCCCTCTGAGGACAGGGGGTGGTAAGACCCAGTACTTC. Its protein is CASSPLRTGGGKTQYF.

This clone occurred once. This rearrangement joins TRBV5-1 to TRBJ2-6; weak D call: TRBD1 (5 bases). V lost 0 bases to trimming and J lost 2 bases, with 6 bases between them. This CDR3 region has 15 residues. In germline, CDR1 is SGHRS, CDR2 YFSETQ. CDR3 nucleotide sequence: TGCGCCAGCAGCTTGGGCAGGGCTGGGGCCAACGTCCTGACTTTC. This encodes CASSLGRAGANVLTF.

There are a few counts of this clone. The chain is built from TRBV7-9 and TRBJ1-4; D is unclear. CDR3 size: 14 residues. Germline V lookup: CDR1 SEHNR, CDR2 FQNEAQ (reference sequence). V was cut by 2 bases and J by 5 bases, with 9 bases left in between. The CDR3 reads CASSLTGENEKLFF. The CDR3 bases are TGTGCCAGCAGCTTAACTGGGGAGAATGAAAAACTGTTTTTT.

The V gene is TRBV18, the J gene TRBJ1-1, with 7 positions matching TRBD1. Germline V lookup: CDR1 KGHSH, CDR2 LQKENI. The junction had 8 bases not matched to a gene; V was cut back by 4 bases and J by 0 bases. The CDR3 extends over 16 amino acids. CDR3 protein: CASSLRQGTLNTEAFF. The CDR3 DNA reads TGTGCCAGCTCACTCCGACAGGGAACCCTGAACACTGAAGCTTTCTTT. Full variable domain (missing parts from reference TRBV18 and TRBJ1-1): NAGVMQNPRHLVRRRGQEARLRCSPMKGHSHVYWYRQLPEEGLKFMVYLQKENIIDESGMPKERFSAEFPKEGPSILRIQQVVRGDSAAYFCASSLRQGTLNTEAFFGQGTRLTVV.

The chain couples TRBV18 to TRBJ1-1; 7 bases are a match to TRBD1. V was pared by 5 bases and J by 10 bases, with 7 bases of the junction left unmatched. Germline assignment: CDR1 KGHSH and CDR2 LQKENI. CDR3 length: 12 amino acids. CDR3 sequence (DNA): TGTGCCAGCTCATTAGACAGGGCGAGAGCTTTCTTT. It translates to CASSLDRARAFF.

The chain combines TRBV30 with TRBJ2-1; 9 bases match TRBD2. J lost 1 base, V lost 4 bases, and 8 bases had no gene match. This CDR3 contains 16 residues. CDR1 GTSNPN and CDR2 SVGIG come from the germline V gene (reference sequence). The CDR3 loop is CAWNPWRGGSYNEQFF. The CDR3 DNA sequence: TGTGCCTGGAACCCTTGGCGGGGGGGTTCCTACAATGAGCAGTTCTTC. The complete variable domain, with remaining parts taken from reference TRBV30 and TRBJ2-1, reads SQTIHQWPATLVQPVGSPLSLECTVEGTSNPNLYWYRQAAGRGLQLLFYSVGIGQISSEVPQNLSASRPQDRQFILSSKKLLLSDSGFYLCAWNPWRGGSYNEQFFGPGTRLTVL.

The rearrangement links TRBV30 to TRBJ2-7, with a tentative D call TRBD1 (5 bases). The CDR3 runs 14 residues. Deletions cut 0 bases from V and 4 bases from J, with 13 bases between. CDR1 is GTSNPN, CDR2 SVGIG, per germline (reference sequence). CDR3 sequence reads: CAWSVGGHQYEQYF. CDR3 bases: TGTGCCTGGAGTGTAGGTGGACACCAATACGAGCAGTACTTC.

In this sample, this clone turned up once. V is TRBV6-6 and J is TRBJ2-7, with TRBD2 matching over 7 bases. This CDR3 region has 16 residues. The ends lost 0 bases at V and 0 bases at J; junction bases unmatched: 5. The germline V gene encodes CDR1 MNHNY and CDR2 SVGAGI (reference sequence). The CDR3 region has the DNA TGTGCCAGCAGTTACTCGGCGCGGGGGAGCTCCTACGAGCAGTACTTC. Its protein product is CASSYSARGSSYEQYF.

V is TRBV18 and J is TRBJ2-5; D not resolved. The germline V gene encodes CDR1 KGHSH and CDR2 LQKENI. V was clipped by 6 bases and J by 5 bases, with 13 bases between them. The CDR3 totals 13 residues. The CDR3 spells CASSPHQAETQYF. The DNA of the CDR3 is TGTGCCAGCTCCCCCCACCAGGCTGAGACCCAGTACTTC.

The chain links TRBV7-2 to TRBJ1-3, with D hard to call. The CDR3 consists of 15 residues. With 5 bases removed from V and 0 bases from J, the gap between germline ends came to 11 bases. Germline CDR1 reads SGHTA; CDR2 reads FQGNSA. The CDR3 protein is CASSPLDVSGNTIYF. The CDR3 region has the DNA TGTGCCAGCAGCCCGCTTGACGTCTCTGGAAACACCATATATTTT.

This chain links TRBV6-6 with TRBJ1-2; 7 bases line up with TRBD1. CDR1 and CDR2 (germline): MNHNY, SVGAGI (reference sequence). The CDR3 totals 13 residues. The ends lost 4 bases at V and 4 bases at J; junction bases unmatched: 3. In DNA form, the CDR3 reads TGTGCCAGCAGTTCGGGACAGCTCTATGGCTACACCTTC. Its translation: CASSSGQLYGYTF.

The chain employs TRBV12-5 and TRBJ2-1; no clear D gene. V lost 0 bases and J lost 8, with 17 bases in between. Per the germline V gene, CDR1 is LGHNT and CDR2 is FRNRAP. CDR3 length: 16 amino acids. The CDR3 region is CASGLVPPLSGDEQFF. The CDR3, as DNA: TGTGCTAGTGGTTTGGTACCGCCCCTATCGGGCGATGAGCAGTTCTTC.

The chain employs TRBV7-9 and TRBJ2-3, with 7 bases identical to TRBD2. The trim removed 5 bases at V and 0 bases at J, leaving 5 bases unmatched. Germline loops: CDR1 SEHNR, CDR2 FQNEAQ (reference sequence). This CDR3 spans 15 amino acids. CDR3 nucleotide sequence: TGTGCCAGCAGCCTTCTAGCGGCGAGCACAGATACGCAGTATTTT. Its translation is CASSLLAASTDTQYF.

The chain links TRBV7-2 to TRBJ2-1; TRBD1 aligns across 7 bases. J gave up 10 bases and V 5 bases, and 5 bases lay outside the gene matches. The CDR3 sequence is 12 residues long. The germline V gene has CDR1 SGHTA and CDR2 FQGNSA. CDR3: CASSLIRGEQFF. The CDR3 nucleotides are TGTGCCAGCAGCCTCATCAGGGGGGAGCAGTTCTTC.

The V call is TRBV7-2, the J call TRBJ2-1; 12 nucleotides align to TRBD2. The V gene end was trimmed by 2 bases and the J gene end by 7 bases; junction bases not matched to a gene: 6. The germline V gene has CDR1 SGHTA and CDR2 FQGNSA. The CDR3 spans 16 residues. CDR3 in amino acids: CASSLQLAGGGNEQFF. The CDR3 coding sequence is TGTGCCAGCAGCTTACAACTAGCGGGAGGAGGTAATGAGCAGTTCTTC.

The chain uses TRBV7-2 and TRBJ1-6; TRBD1 matches at 7 bases. V trimming: 1 base; J trimming: 7 bases; junction bases outside the gene matches: 4. Per germline, CDR1 SGHTA and CDR2 FQGNSA. This CDR3 spans 15 amino acids. For the CDR3, the DNA is TGTGCCAGCAGCTTAGAGGGACAGCAAAATTCACCCCTCCACTTT. Translated: CASSLEGQQNSPLHF.

This clone was detected a few times. V and J are TRBV7-2 and TRBJ2-5; D gene uncertain. Germline loops: CDR1 SGHTA, CDR2 FQGNSA. The CDR3 totals 14 residues. The ends were cut back, 5 bases at V and 5 bases at J, with 15 bases in the middle. The CDR3 DNA reads as TGTGCCAGCAGCACCCCTGGTCTCGGTGAGACCCAGTACTTC. Translating gives CASSTPGLGETQYF. Filled out from reference TRBV7-2 and TRBJ2-5, the complete variable domain reads GAGVSQSPSNKVTEKGKDVELRCDPISGHTALYWYRQSLGQGLEFLIYFQGNSAPDKSGLPSDRFSAERTGGSVSTLTIQRTQQEDSAVYLCASSTPGLGETQYFGPGTRLLVL.

This clone was seen a few times. V is TRBV7-2 and J is TRBJ1-3, with D perhaps matching TRBD1 (5 bases). V gave up 4 bases and J gave up 4 bases, with 14 bases separating them. Germline loops: CDR1 SGHTA, CDR2 FQGNSA. The CDR3 totals 15 residues. CDR3: CASSWRAGTGNTIYF. CDR3 nucleotide sequence: TGTGCCAGCAGCTGGAGGGCAGGGACCGGAAACACCATATATTTT. Full variable domain (missing parts from reference TRBV7-2 and TRBJ1-3): GAGVSQSPSNKVTEKGKDVELRCDPISGHTALYWYRQSLGQGLEFLIYFQGNSAPDKSGLPSDRFSAERTGGSVSTLTIQRTQQEDSAVYLCASSWRAGTGNTIYFGEGSWLTVV.

J is TRBJ1-6 and V is TRBV10-3; TRBD1 is a possible D gene (5 bases). V dropped 6 bases and J dropped 6 bases, with 12 bases sitting between them. The germline V gene encodes CDR1 ENHRY and CDR2 SYGVKD. The CDR3 totals 14 residues. CDR3 residues: CAIRVTATNSPLHF. The CDR3 DNA reads as TGTGCCATCAGGGTGACAGCGACTAATTCACCCCTCCACTTT.

The rearrangement joins TRBV6-5 to TRBJ2-5; D gene uncertain. V dropped 4 bases and J dropped 7 bases, with 7 bases sitting between them. The germline gives CDR1 MNHEY, CDR2 SVGAGI. The CDR3 loop spans 11 amino acids. CDR3 in amino acids: CASSLGWTQYF. CDR3 nucleotides: TGTGCCAGCAGTTTGGGGTGGACCCAGTACTTC.

The V and J genes are TRBV19 and TRBJ2-2, with D perhaps given as TRBD1 or TRBD2 (6 bases each). The germline V gene encodes CDR1 LNHDA and CDR2 SQIVND (reference sequence). The CDR3 runs to 16 residues. Trimming stripped 0 bases from V and 0 bases from J, with 8 bases between. The CDR3 DNA follows: TGTGCCAGTAGTATAGACGGGGGCCCGAACACCGGGGAGCTGTTTTTT. It codes for CASSIDGGPNTGELFF.

This clone has only one observation. The V gene is TRBV7-2, the J gene TRBJ1-1, with D possibly being TRBD1 (6 bases). Trimming removed 1 base at V and 2 bases at J, with 8 bases between. The germline gives CDR1 SGHTA, CDR2 FQGNSA. This CDR3 comprises 14 residues. CDR3 in amino acids: CASSLDRVNTEAFF. The CDR3 nucleotides read TGTGCCAGCAGCTTAGACAGGGTAAACACTGAAGCTTTCTTT.

V gene TRBV9 combines with J gene TRBJ2-4; weak D call: TRBD1 (6 bases). V shed 1 base and J shed 5 bases, with 13 bases lying between them. CDR1 is SGDLS, CDR2 YYNGEE, per germline. This CDR3 spans 15 amino acids. The CDR3 loop reads CASSVTSGTQNIQYF. For the CDR3, the DNA is TGTGCCAGCAGCGTAACTTCCGGGACACAAAACATTCAGTACTTC.

The genes are TRBV6-6 and TRBJ2-3, with 8 bases fitting TRBD2. Germline V gene data show CDR1 as MNHNY and CDR2 as SVGAGI (reference sequence). Trimming at V came to 7 bases and at J to 3 bases, leaving 6 bases not matched to a gene. The CDR3 has 14 residues. CDR3 sequence reads: CASTRGGPTDTQYF. The CDR3 DNA follows: TGTGCCAGCACCCGGGGGGGCCCGACAGATACGCAGTATTTT.

The genes are TRBV7-9 and TRBJ1-4; D remains unclear. The CDR3 length is 13 residues. V was pared by 1 base and J by 9 bases, with 9 bases between. Per the germline V gene, CDR1 is SEHNR and CDR2 is FQNEAQ (reference sequence). CDR3 sequence (DNA): TGTGCCAGCAGCTTAGAGGGAAGGCAAAAACTGTTTTTT. It specifies CASSLEGRQKLFF.

The V gene is TRBV7-2, the J gene TRBJ1-5, with TRBD1 matching 7 bases. CDR3 size: 15 residues. The junction had 9 bases not matched to a gene; V was cut back by 6 bases and J by 4 bases. Germline V gives CDR1 SGHTA, CDR2 FQGNSA. The CDR3 region is CASRQGGAGNQPQHF. The CDR3 DNA follows: TGTGCCAGCAGACAAGGGGGCGCGGGGAATCAGCCCCAGCATTTT.

The chain joins TRBV7-3 to TRBJ2-5; 7 bases align to TRBD1. The V gene's germline CDR1 is SGHTA and CDR2 FQGTGA. With V trimmed by 5 bases and J by 2 bases, 8 bases remained unmatched. This CDR3 spans 15 amino acids. CDR3 sequence: CASSRQGGGQETQYF. CDR3 DNA sequence: TGTGCCAGCAGCCGACAGGGTGGTGGACAAGAGACCCAGTACTTC.

The chain has TRBV7-9 and TRBJ1-1; D is undetermined. V was pared by 0 bases and J by 0 bases, with 2 bases between. Germline-derived CDR1 and CDR2 are SEHNR and FQNEAQ (reference sequence). CDR3 length equals 13 residues. The CDR3 spells CASSLALNTEAFF. CDR3 bases: TGTGCCAGCAGCTTAGCGTTGAACACTGAAGCTTTCTTT.

The chain employs TRBV2 and TRBJ2-2, with D maybe TRBD1 (5 bases). The CDR3 is made up of 12 amino acids. Trimming took off 10 bases at V and 7 bases at J, with 13 bases between the two ends. Germline V gives CDR1 SNHLY, CDR2 FYNNEI. Here the CDR3 reads CATRWGGGELFF. CDR3 nucleotide sequence: TGTGCCACTCGCTGGGGCGGCGGGGAGCTGTTTTTT.

The chain employs TRBV29-1 and TRBJ2-5; 11 bases map to TRBD1. Germline V CDR1 and CDR2: SQVTM, ANQGSEA. Trimming cost V 3 bases and J 5 bases; bases outside gene matches: 5. CDR3 size: 14 residues. CDR3 protein: CSVDRTGGRETQYF. The CDR3 region has the DNA TGCAGCGTTGACAGGACAGGGGGCAGGGAGACCCAGTACTTC.

The chain is built from TRBV28 and TRBJ2-7; D call uncertain. CDR3 length equals 14 residues. CDR1 and CDR2 (germline): MDHEN, SYDVKM. The germline V and J ends were trimmed by 3 bases and 0 bases, with 9 bases remaining between them. DNA of the CDR3: TGTGCCAGCAGTTTGAGACCTAGCTCCTACGAGCAGTACTTC. Translation gives CASSLRPSSYEQYF. Supplemented by reference TRBV28 and TRBJ2-7, the full variable domain reads DVKVTQSSRYLVKRTGEKVFLECVQDMDHENMFWYRQDPGLGLRLIYFSYDVKMKEKGDIPEGYSVSREKKERFSLILESASTNQTSMYLCASSLRPSSYEQYFGPGTRLTVT.